These 20 T cell receptor beta chains originate from one sample sequenced in a study of beta chain features in type 1 diabetes. Study results and limitations: People with Type 1 diabetes carried modestly yet significantly shorter TCRB CDR3s in all four CD4+ subsets.

Expressed TCRB transcripts were sequenced because the entire RNA isolate underwent reverse transcription. Assay used: immunoSEQ multiplex PCR; TCRdb lists only in-frame clones, some missing. The sample has a few hundred thousand clones; roughly 13% are singletons. No cognate antigen is known for these TCRs. The sample was naive CD4+ T cells from blood. The receptors originated from a woman aged 18-29 years with type 1 diabetes.

This clone was counted between two and nine times. The chain has TRBV27 and TRBJ2-1; D unclear. This CDR3 comprises 16 residues. Germline V lookup: CDR1 MNHEY, CDR2 SMNVEV (reference sequence). Between the trimmed V and J ends, which lost 7 bases and 0 bases, there was a span of 16 bases. The CDR3 bases are TGTGCCAGCACTCCTAGTCCCCAGAGCTCCTACAATGAGCAGTTCTTC. As protein: CASTPSPQSSYNEQFF.

The chain has TRBV30 and TRBJ1-1; D is perhaps TRBD1 (5 bases). Germline V gene data show CDR1 as GTSNPN and CDR2 as SVGIG (reference sequence). The CDR3 has 12 residues. V was pared by 2 bases and J by 8 bases, with 12 bases between. The CDR3 coding sequence is TGTGCCTGGAGTCTGGGGCCAGGGGAAGCTTTCTTT. It encodes CAWSLGPGEAFF. The complete variable domain, with remaining parts taken from reference TRBV30 and TRBJ1-1, reads SQTIHQWPATLVQPVGSPLSLECTVEGTSNPNLYWYRQAAGRGLQLLFYSVGIGQISSEVPQNLSASRPQDRQFILSSKKLLLSDSGFYLCAWSLGPGEAFFGQGTRLTVV.

The rearrangement joins TRBV28 to TRBJ2-5, with TRBD2 matching 7 bases. The CDR3 totals 13 residues. V dropped 7 bases and J dropped 6; count of bases not matched to a gene: 8. Germline V gives CDR1 MDHEN, CDR2 SYDVKM. Written as DNA, the CDR3 is TGTGCCAGCAAACGGGACTATGGAAAGACCCAGTACTTC. Translating gives CASKRDYGKTQYF.

This clone was seen a handful of times. The J gene is TRBJ1-2, the V gene TRBV30; D gene unclear. The CDR3 length is 10 residues. V lost 3 bases and J lost 14, with 13 bases in between. Germline loops: CDR1 GTSNPN, CDR2 SVGIG (reference sequence). The CDR3 nucleotides read TGTGCCTGGAGAGGGAGGAGCTGGACCTTC. It is translated as CAWRGRSWTF.

This clone occurred a few times. This chain connects TRBV6-6 to TRBJ2-7; D might be TRBD2 (5 bases). The germline CDR1 and CDR2 sequences are MNHNY and SVGAGI (reference sequence). Trimming took off 2 bases at V and 3 bases at J, with 11 bases between the two ends. This CDR3 spans 14 amino acids. The CDR3 sequence is CASSYNSGSYEQYF. CDR3 nucleotides: TGTGCCAGCAGTTACAACTCGGGGAGCTACGAGCAGTACTTC.

Concerning this clone: One end of the junction varies from germline; a read error may be responsible. V gene TRBV6-1 combines with J gene TRBJ1-5; TRBD1 is a possible D gene (5 bases). The germline V gene encodes CDR1 MNHNS and CDR2 SASEGT. This CDR3 has 16 amino acids. The CDR3 reads CASSQAGSLGNQPQHF. The CDR3, as DNA: TGTGCCAGCAGTCAAGCAGGGAGCTTGGGCAATCAGCCCCAGCATTTT.

The rearrangement joins TRBV11-2 to TRBJ2-5, with 7 bases lining up with TRBD1. V was pared by 1 base and J by 5 bases, with 4 bases of the junction left unmatched. The CDR3 is 14 amino acids. Germline CDR1 reads SGHAT; CDR2 reads FQNNGV. CDR3 DNA: TGTGCCAGCAGCTTAGCGAGGGGGCTGGAGACCCAGTACTTC. The encoded protein is CASSLARGLETQYF.

This clone was seen only a few times. CDR3 DNA sequence: TGTGCCTGGAGCCGAACAGGGCGAGGGTATGGCTACACCTTC. Its protein product is CAWSRTGRGYGYTF. The chain joins TRBV30 to TRBJ1-2, with D perhaps TRBD1 (6 bases). Trimming took 3 bases from V and 5 from J, leaving 16 bases between them. CDR3 length: 14 amino acids. Germline CDR1 and CDR2: GTSNPN and SVGIG (reference sequence).

There are a few counts of this clone. The chain uses TRBV27 and TRBJ1-1; D is unresolved. CDR1 is MNHEY and CDR2 is SMNVEV in the germline V gene (reference sequence). The CDR3 sequence is 13 residues long. V was cut by 2 bases and J by 0 bases, with 4 bases left in between. CDR3: CASSLEMNTEAFF. CDR3 coding DNA: TGTGCCAGCAGTTTAGAGATGAACACTGAAGCTTTCTTT.

This clone was counted a few times. The CDR3 reads CASSGGLAGVGETQYF. For the CDR3, the DNA is TGTGCCAGCAGTGGGGGACTAGCGGGAGTAGGAGAGACCCAGTACTTC. The chain has TRBV25-1 and TRBJ2-5; 14 bases line up with TRBD2. CDR1 and CDR2 from the germline V gene are MGHDK and SYGVNS. CDR3 size: 16 residues. The J segment lost 4 bases and the V segment lost 4 bases, leaving 5 bases of the junction unmatched. The full variable domain, rest sourced from reference TRBV25-1 and TRBJ2-5, is EADIYQTPRYLVIGTGKKITLECSQTMGHDKMYWYQQDPGMELHLIHYSYGVNSTEKGDLSSESTVSRIRTEHFPLTLESARPSHTSQYLCASSGGLAGVGETQYFGPGTRLLVL.

The chain employs TRBV9 and TRBJ2-2; 12 nucleotides agree with TRBD2. The CDR3 has 17 residues. Germline lookup yields CDR1 SGDLS and CDR2 YYNGEE. Trimming took 4 bases from V and 2 from J; bases not matched to a gene: 6. The CDR3 DNA reads as TGTGCCAGCAGCACAGGACTAGCGGGGAGTAACACCGGGGAGCTGTTTTTT. It is translated as CASSTGLAGSNTGELFF.

This clone has a handful of counts. This sequence joins TRBV7-2 and TRBJ2-3, with D perhaps matching TRBD1 (7 bases). The CDR3 contains 16 residues. Germline CDR1 SGHTA, CDR2 FQGNSA. Trimming removed 4 bases at V and 1 base at J, with 15 bases between. The CDR3, as DNA: TGTGCCAGCAGCTGGGGAGGCCAGGGGGGCACAGATACGCAGTATTTT. It is translated as CASSWGGQGGTDTQYF.

V gene TRBV18 combines with J gene TRBJ1-1; TRBD1 matches 7 bases. V lost 6 bases to trimming and J lost 5 bases; unmatched junction nucleotides: 9. Per germline, CDR1 KGHSH and CDR2 LQKENI. The CDR3 runs 14 residues. The CDR3 bases are TGTGCCAGCTCCCCGACAGGGACGGCAACTGAAGCTTTCTTT. The encoded protein is CASSPTGTATEAFF. Looking up the rest from reference TRBV18 and TRBJ1-1 gives the full variable domain: NAGVMQNPRHLVRRRGQEARLRCSPMKGHSHVYWYRQLPEEGLKFMVYLQKENIIDESGMPKERFSAEFPKEGPSILRIQQVVRGDSAAYFCASSPTGTATEAFFGQGTRLTVV.

This clone appeared a few times. The gene calls are TRBV6-1 and TRBJ2-5; 9 bases match TRBD1. Germline values: CDR1 MNHNS, CDR2 SASEGT. This CDR3 has 16 amino acids. V gave up 4 bases and J gave up 0 bases; unmatched junction bases: 6. In nucleotides, the CDR3 is TGTGCCAGCAGTGGGCTACAGGGGGCTTACCAAGAGACCCAGTACTTC. Protein sequence: CASSGLQGAYQETQYF.

Only a few counts were recorded for this clone. This sample includes further DNA sequences coding for the same CDR3. The chain joins TRBV20-1 to TRBJ1-1; D not resolved. CDR1 is DFQATT and CDR2 is SNEGSKA in the germline V gene (reference sequence). V lost 4 bases to trimming and J lost 1 base, with 4 bases between them. The length of the CDR3 is 11 residues. Here the CDR3 reads CSATGNTEAFF. CDR3 coding DNA: TGCAGTGCTACAGGGAACACTGAAGCTTTCTTT.

This clone was found a few times. The chain carries TRBV9 and TRBJ2-2, with D uncertain. Germline V CDR1 and CDR2: SGDLS, YYNGEE. Trimming pared 3 bases from V and 6 bases from J, leaving 9 bases between. CDR3 length: 13 amino acids. Here the CDR3 reads CASSALIPGELFF. The CDR3 bases are TGTGCCAGCAGCGCTTTAATCCCCGGGGAGCTGTTTTTT.

The V and J genes are TRBV30 and TRBJ2-1; TRBD2 matches 14 bases. The CDR3 is made up of 15 amino acids. V was clipped by 2 bases and J by 8 bases; unmatched bases: 5. Germline CDR1 and CDR2: GTSNPN and SVGIG (reference sequence). The CDR3 DNA sequence: TGTGCCTGGAGTCGGGGACTAGCGGGAGTGGATGAGCAGTTCTTC. Residues: CAWSRGLAGVDEQFF.

This sequence joins TRBV7-9 and TRBJ1-1, with 9 bases lining up with TRBD1. Unmatched junction bases numbered 5, after V lost 5 bases and J lost 1 base. CDR1 is SEHNR and CDR2 is FQNEAQ in the germline V gene (reference sequence). CDR3 length: 15 amino acids. In nucleotides, the CDR3 is TGTGCCAGCAGCCTCACAGGGGGCGGGAACACTGAAGCTTTCTTT. The encoded protein is CASSLTGGGNTEAFF. The full variable domain, rest sourced from reference TRBV7-9 and TRBJ1-1, is DTGVSQNPRHKITKRGQNVTFRCDPISEHNRLYWYRQTLGQGPEFLTYFQNEAQLEKSRLLSDRFSAERPKGSFSTLEIQRTEQGDSAMYLCASSLTGGGNTEAFFGQGTRLTVV.

A few counts support this clone. The rearrangement links TRBV28 to TRBJ2-2, with 7 bases that match TRBD2. The length of the CDR3 is 15 residues. With V trimmed by 7 bases and J by 5 bases, 10 bases remained unmatched. CDR1 is MDHEN and CDR2 is SYDVKM in the germline V gene. CDR3 bases: TGTGCCAGCACTACCAGCGGGGCAGGGACCGGGGAGCTGTTTTTT. Its protein product is CASTTSGAGTGELFF.

This clone was seen more than once but under ten times. This chain uses TRBV9 with TRBJ2-1; 12 bases fit TRBD1. The length of the CDR3 is 15 residues. The junction had 6 bases not matched to a gene; V was cut back by 2 bases and J by 9 bases. Per the germline V gene, CDR1 is SGDLS and CDR2 is YYNGEE. The DNA of the CDR3 is TGTGCCAGCAGCGTGGGACAGGGGGCTCCTGTTGAGCAGTTCTTC. Protein sequence: CASSVGQGAPVEQFF.